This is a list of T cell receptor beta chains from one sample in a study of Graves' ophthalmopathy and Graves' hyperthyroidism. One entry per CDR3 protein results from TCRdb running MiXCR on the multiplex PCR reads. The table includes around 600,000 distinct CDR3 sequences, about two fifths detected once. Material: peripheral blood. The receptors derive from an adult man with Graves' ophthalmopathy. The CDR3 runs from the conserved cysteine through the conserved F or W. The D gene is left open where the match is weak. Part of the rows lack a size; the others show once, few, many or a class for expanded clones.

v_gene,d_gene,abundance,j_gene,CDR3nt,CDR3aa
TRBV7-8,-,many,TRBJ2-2,TGTGCCAGCAGCCGCCGGGATCGGGAAGGCGGGGAGCTGTTTTTT,CASSRRDREGGELFF
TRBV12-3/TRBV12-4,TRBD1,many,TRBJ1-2,TGTGCCAGCTCACCGGGACAGGGAATTGGCTACACCTTC,CASSPGQGIGYTF
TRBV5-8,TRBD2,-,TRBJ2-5,TGTGCCAGCAGCTTGGGGGGGCTAGCGGGGACAGTTGGGACCCAGTACTTC,CASSLGGLAGTVGTQYF
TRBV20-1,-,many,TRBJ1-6,TGCAGTGCTGCCCCTCGGAGCGGACACAATTCACCCCTCCACTTT,CSAAPRSGHNSPLHF
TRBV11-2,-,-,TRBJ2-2,TGTGCCAGCAGCTTATTCGGGGTTGGCGGGGAGCTGTTTTTT,CASSLFGVGGELFF
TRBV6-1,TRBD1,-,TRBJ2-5,TGTGCCGGAAGGACAGGGTGGAATCAGCCCCAGTACTTC,CAGRTGWNQPQYF
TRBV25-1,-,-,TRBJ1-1,TGTGCCAGCAGTGCTACTATGACAGGAAGTGAAGCTTTCTTT,CASSATMTGSEAFF
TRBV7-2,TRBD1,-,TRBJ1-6,TGTGCCAGCAGCTCCTTGACAGGGGGTTCACCCCTCCACTTT,CASSSLTGGSPLHF
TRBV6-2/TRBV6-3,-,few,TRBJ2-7,TGTGCCAGCACTAAATTCTTTGGCGTTTCCTACGAGCAGTACTTC,CASTKFFGVSYEQYF
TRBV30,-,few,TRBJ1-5,TGTGCCTGGGGGACCCATAGCAATCAGCCCCAGCATTTT,CAWGTHSNQPQHF
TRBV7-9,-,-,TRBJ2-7,TGCGCCAGCAGCCAAGATCAGGGGTCTGGGCAGTACTTC,CASSQDQGSGQYF
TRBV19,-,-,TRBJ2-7,TGTGCCAGTAGTGACGACACCTACTACGAGCAGTACTTC,CASSDDTYYEQYF
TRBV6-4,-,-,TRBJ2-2,TGTGCCAGCAGGGTCAGGGTGAGCACCGGGGAGCTGTTTTTT,CASRVRVSTGELFF
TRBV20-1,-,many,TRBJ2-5,TGCAGTGCTAGTGTTGACCAAGAGACCCAGTACTTC,CSASVDQETQYF
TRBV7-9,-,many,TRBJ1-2,TGTGCCAGCAGCTTAATCGGGGTTAACTATGGCTACACCTTC,CASSLIGVNYGYTF
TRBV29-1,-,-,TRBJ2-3,TGCAGCGGGGCCGTACCGGGGACAGATACGCAGTATTTT,CSGAVPGTDTQYF
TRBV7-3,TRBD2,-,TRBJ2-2,TGTGCCAGCAGCTTAGTAGCGGGAGGGCCTAACACCGGGGAGCTGTTTTTT,CASSLVAGGPNTGELFF
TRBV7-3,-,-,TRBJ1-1,TGTGCCAGCAGCTTATTCCGGGAATTGAACACTGAAGCTTTCTTT,CASSLFRELNTEAFF
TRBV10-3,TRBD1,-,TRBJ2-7,TGTGCCAGCAGTCCCGCGGGGACAGGGGGCCGGGAGCAGTACTTC,CASSPAGTGGREQYF
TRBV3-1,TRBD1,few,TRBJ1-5,TGTGCCAGCAGCCGCGGGACAGTTCTTAGCAATCAGCCCCAGCATTTT,CASSRGTVLSNQPQHF
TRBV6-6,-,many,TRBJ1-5,TGTGCCAGCAGCCCCGTCGGCCGTTCCTCTAATCAGCCCCAGCATTTT,CASSPVGRSSNQPQHF
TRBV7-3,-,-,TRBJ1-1,TGTGCCAGCAGCTTAATGGTTTGGGGCACTGAAGCTTTCTTT,CASSLMVWGTEAFF
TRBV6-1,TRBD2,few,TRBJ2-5,TGTGCCTCCCGGGGAGGGAGGGAGACCCAGTACTTC,CASRGGRETQYF
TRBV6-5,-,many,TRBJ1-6,TGTGCCAGCAGGAAAGGGTGGGCCCTCCACTTT,CASRKGWALHF
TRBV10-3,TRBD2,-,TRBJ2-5,TGTGCCGTATCGGGACTAGCGAAAGAGACCCAGTACTTC,CAVSGLAKETQYF
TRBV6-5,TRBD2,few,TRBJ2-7,TGTGCCAGCAGTGCCCGGGAGGTCGACGAGCAGTACTTC,CASSAREVDEQYF
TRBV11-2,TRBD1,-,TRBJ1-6,TGTGCCAGCAGGTCCGGGACAGGCATCCACTTT,CASRSGTGIHF
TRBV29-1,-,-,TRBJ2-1,TGCAGCGTTGAATCCCGTGCAGGGGGGAATGAGCAGTTCTTC,CSVESRAGGNEQFF
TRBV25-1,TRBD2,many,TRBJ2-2,TGTGCCAGCAGTGACAGCCTAGCGGGAACTCTCACCGGGGAGCTGTTTTTT,CASSDSLAGTLTGELFF
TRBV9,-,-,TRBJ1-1,TGTGCCAGCAGCGTAGGAGCCGGTGACACTGAAGCTTTCTTT,CASSVGAGDTEAFF
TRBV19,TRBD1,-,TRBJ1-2,TGTGCCAGTAGTACGGAGGGACAGGGATTTGCCATCTTCAAGGGCTACACCTTC,CASSTEGQGFAIFKGYTF
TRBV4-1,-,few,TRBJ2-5,TGCGCCAGCAGCCTCTTAGCCGGGACGATGAGGGAGACCCAGTACTTC,CASSLLAGTMRETQYF
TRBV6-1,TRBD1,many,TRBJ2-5,TGTGCCAGCAGTGCCTGGACAGGGGGGGAGACCCAGTACTTC,CASSAWTGGETQYF
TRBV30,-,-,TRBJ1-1,TGTGCCTGGAGGGAGGGGAACACTGAAGCTTTCTTT,CAWREGNTEAFF
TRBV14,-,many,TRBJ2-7,TGTGCCAGCAGCAAATCCTACGAGCAGTACTTC,CASSKSYEQYF
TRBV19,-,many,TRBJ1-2,TGTGCCAGTAGTATTGTACAGCTTAACTATGGCTACACCTTC,CASSIVQLNYGYTF
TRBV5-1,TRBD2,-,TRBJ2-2,TGCGCCAGCAGCTTGAACCCGGGGAGGGCCCCAACCGGGGAGCTGTTTTTT,CASSLNPGRAPTGELFF
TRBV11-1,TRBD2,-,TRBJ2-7,TGTGCCAGCAGCAGCGGGGGCCCAATCTACGAGCAGTACTTC,CASSSGGPIYEQYF
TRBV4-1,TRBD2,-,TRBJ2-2,TGCGCCAGCAGCCAAGTAATAGCGGGATTATACACCGGGGAGCTGTTTTTT,CASSQVIAGLYTGELFF
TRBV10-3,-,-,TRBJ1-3,TGTGCCATCAGTGATGAAGCCCCTGGCTACACCATATATTTT,CAISDEAPGYTIYF
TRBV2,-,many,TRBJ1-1,TGTGCCAGCAAGTACGTCAGGGAGGACACTGAAGCTTTCTTT,CASKYVREDTEAFF
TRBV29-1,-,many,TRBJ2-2,TGCAGCGTCCTTTCCGGGACCGCCGGGGAGCTGTTTTTT,CSVLSGTAGELFF
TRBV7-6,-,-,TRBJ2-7,TGTGCCAGCAGCCATACTCCCCCCTACGAGCAGTGCTTC,CASSHTPPYEQCF
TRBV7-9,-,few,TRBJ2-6,TGTGCCAGCAGCCAAGCCGATGACTCTGGGGCCAACGTCCTGACTTTC,CASSQADDSGANVLTF
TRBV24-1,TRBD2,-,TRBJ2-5,TGTGCCACCCCACGCAGAGGGAGGGCCGAAGAGACCCAGTACTTC,CATPRRGRAEETQYF
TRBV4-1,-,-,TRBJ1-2,TGCGCCAGCAGCCAAAGGGGGGGATATGGCAACACCTTC,CASSQRGGYGNTF
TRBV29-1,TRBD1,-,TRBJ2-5,TGCAGCGTTGAGCCGGGACAGGGGAGCCAGTACTTC,CSVEPGQGSQYF
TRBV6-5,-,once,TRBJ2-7,TGTGCCAGCAGTTACTCCCCGCAGTCCTACGAGCAGTACTTC,CASSYSPQSYEQYF
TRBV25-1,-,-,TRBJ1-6,TGTGCCAGCAGTGAAGGTCGGGACACCGATTCACCCCTCCACTTT,CASSEGRDTDSPLHF
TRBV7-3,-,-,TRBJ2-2,TGTGCCAGCAGCCAAGTCCTCAACGTATTGGGAGGGGAGCTGTTTTTT,CASSQVLNVLGGELFF